Sequencing of this TCR beta chain was carried out in a study of regulatory T cells in long-lasting Graves disease. Study as a whole: A definition of persistent Graves' disease required over 5 years of antithyroid drugs plus positive TSH receptor antibodies. Findings and limits, study-wide: Thyroid tissue went unexamined; only peripheral blood was analyzed.

The V gene lost 2 bases and the J gene lost 0 bases, with 10 bases spanning the gap. Germline CDR1 and CDR2: MDHEN and SYDVKM. The CDR3 covers 15 residues. Sample time point: persistent/refractory GD, antithyroid drugs over 5 years with positive TRAb. Generation of the TCR library employed RNA extracted from PBMCs. CDR3-region Arm-PCR and iRepertoire HTBI primers produced the TCR beta libraries. TCRdb ran MiXCR on the multiplex PCR reads and lists one entry per CDR3 protein. The table lists about 470,000 distinct CDR3 sequences, about 22% of them singletons. This clonotype came up many times. Its matching antigen is unknown.

The chain links TRBV28 to TRBJ1-2; no firm D call. The receptor's source is a female donor with Graves disease. The material was peripheral blood mononuclear cells (PBMCs), obtained when the disease was refractory, from a patient treated with antithyroid drugs. The CDR3 DNA sequence: TGTGCCAGCAGTTTAACGGGCAGCCCTAACTATGGCTACACCTTC. Its translation is CASSLTGSPNYGYTF.